This T cell receptor (beta chain) comes out of a study of radiotherapy plus CTLA-4 blockade in lung cancer. Overall study: Objective responses occurred in around 18% of patients; around 28% had disease control. Study-wide points: Interferon-beta and early blood T cell clone dynamics reportedly predicted response best. Radiotherapy was combined with ipilimumab, and tumor-derived TCR clones then expanded in blood.

Concerning this clone itself: Its antigen remains unknown.

Assay used: immunoSEQ multiplex PCR; TCRdb lists only in-frame clones, some missing. The data show about 24,000 clones, around 70% seen once. Per the germline V gene, CDR1 is SNHLY and CDR2 is FYNNEI. The CDR3 spans 12 residues. Trimming stripped 4 bases from V and 3 bases from J, with 6 bases between. Participants had chemo-refractory metastatic non-small-cell lung cancer and were treated with focal radiation plus ipilimumab CTLA-4 blockade. The input for sequencing was peripheral blood, taken from a patient treated with radiotherapy plus ipilimumab. J is TRBJ1-2 and V is TRBV2; no definite D call. This TCR came from a human donor with non-small cell lung cancer whose response to radiotherapy plus ipilimumab could not be evaluated. The CDR3 loop is CASSVSDYGYTF. The CDR3 coding sequence is TGTGCCAGCAGTGTCAGTGACTATGGCTACACCTTC.